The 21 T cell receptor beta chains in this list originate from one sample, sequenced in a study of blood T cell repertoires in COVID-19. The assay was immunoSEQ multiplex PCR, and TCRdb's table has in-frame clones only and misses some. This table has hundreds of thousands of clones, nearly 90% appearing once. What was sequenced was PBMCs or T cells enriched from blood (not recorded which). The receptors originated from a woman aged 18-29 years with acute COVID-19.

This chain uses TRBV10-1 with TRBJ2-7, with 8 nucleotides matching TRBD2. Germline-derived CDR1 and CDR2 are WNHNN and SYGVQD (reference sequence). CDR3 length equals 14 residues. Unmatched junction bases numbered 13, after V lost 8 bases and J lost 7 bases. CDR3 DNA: TGCGCCAGCGTTCCGGGACTAGTAACGATGGAGCAGTACTTC. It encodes CASVPGLVTMEQYF.

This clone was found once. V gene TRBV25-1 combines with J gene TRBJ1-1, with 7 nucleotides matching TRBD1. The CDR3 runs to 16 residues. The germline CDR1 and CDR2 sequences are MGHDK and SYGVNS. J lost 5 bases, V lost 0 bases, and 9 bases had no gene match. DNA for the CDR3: TGTGCCAGCAGTGAATATCCGGACAGGTCGGGGACTGAAGCTTTCTTT. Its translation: CASSEYPDRSGTEAFF.

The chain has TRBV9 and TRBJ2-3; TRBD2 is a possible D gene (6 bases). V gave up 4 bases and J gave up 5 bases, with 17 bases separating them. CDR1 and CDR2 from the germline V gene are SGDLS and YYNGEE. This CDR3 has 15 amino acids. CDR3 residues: CASSPPGAREDTQYF. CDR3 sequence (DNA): TGTGCCAGCAGCCCCCCGGGCGCGCGGGAAGATACGCAGTATTTT.

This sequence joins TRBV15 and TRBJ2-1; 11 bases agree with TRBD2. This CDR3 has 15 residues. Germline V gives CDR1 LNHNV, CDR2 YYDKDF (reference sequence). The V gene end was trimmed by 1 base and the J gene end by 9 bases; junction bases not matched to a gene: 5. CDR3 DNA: TGTGCCACCAGCAGAGCAACTAGCGGGAGTTTTGAGCAGTTCTTC. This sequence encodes CATSRATSGSFEQFF. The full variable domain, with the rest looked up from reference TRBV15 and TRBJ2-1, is DAMVIQNPRYQVTQFGKPVTLSCSQTLNHNVMYWYQQKSSQAPKLLFHYYDKDFNNEADTPDNFQSRRPNTSFCFLDIRSPGLGDTAMYLCATSRATSGSFEQFFGPGTRLTVL.

CDR3 sequence: CASRTSGTGGSQPQHF. The CDR3 bases are TGTGCCAGTAGAACGTCCGGGACAGGGGGCTCGCAGCCCCAGCATTTT. This chain joins TRBV19 and TRBJ1-5; 12 nucleotides agree with TRBD1. The germline V gene has CDR1 LNHDA and CDR2 SQIVND (reference sequence). This CDR3 has 16 residues. The trim removed 6 bases at V and 7 bases at J, leaving 10 bases unmatched.

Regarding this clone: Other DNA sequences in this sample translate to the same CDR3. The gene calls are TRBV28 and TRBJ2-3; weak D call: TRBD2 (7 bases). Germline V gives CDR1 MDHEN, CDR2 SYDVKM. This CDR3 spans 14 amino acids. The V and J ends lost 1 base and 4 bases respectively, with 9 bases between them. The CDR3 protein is CASSLSGGPDTQYF. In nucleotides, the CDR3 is TGTGCCAGCAGTTTATCCGGGGGGCCAGATACGCAGTATTTT.

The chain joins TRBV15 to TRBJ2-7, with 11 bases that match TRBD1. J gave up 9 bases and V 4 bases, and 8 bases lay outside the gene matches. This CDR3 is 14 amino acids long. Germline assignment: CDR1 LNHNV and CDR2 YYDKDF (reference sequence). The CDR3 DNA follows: TGTGCCACCAGCAATGGACAGGGGGCGCTGGGGCAGTACTTC. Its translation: CATSNGQGALGQYF.

This CDR3 is CASSELVFGTDTQYF. CDR3 in DNA: TGTGCCAGCAGTGAACTTGTTTTCGGCACAGATACGCAGTATTTT. The rearrangement links TRBV25-1 to TRBJ2-3; D is undetermined. CDR3 size: 15 residues. Trimming took 2 bases from V and 1 from J, leaving 10 bases between them. CDR1 and CDR2 (germline): MGHDK, SYGVNS.

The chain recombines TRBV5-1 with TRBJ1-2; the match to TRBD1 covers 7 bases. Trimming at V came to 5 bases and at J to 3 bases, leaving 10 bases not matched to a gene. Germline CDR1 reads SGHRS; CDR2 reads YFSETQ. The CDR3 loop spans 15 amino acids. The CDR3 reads CASSKTGDTDYGYTF. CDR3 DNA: TGCGCCAGCAGTAAAACAGGGGATACGGACTATGGCTACACCTTC.

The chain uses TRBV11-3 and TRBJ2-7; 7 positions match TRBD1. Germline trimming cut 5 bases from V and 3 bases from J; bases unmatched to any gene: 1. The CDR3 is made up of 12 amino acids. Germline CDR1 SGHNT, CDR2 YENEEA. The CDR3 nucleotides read TGTGCCAGCAGCCCAGGGGGCTACGAGCAGTACTTC. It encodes CASSPGGYEQYF.

CDR3 amino acids: CASSQPGQGYEQYF. In DNA form, the CDR3 reads TGTGCCAGCAGTCAACCGGGACAGGGCTACGAGCAGTACTTC. This chain links TRBV5-8 with TRBJ2-7; 9 nucleotides agree with TRBD1. V gave up 5 bases and J gave up 3 bases; unmatched junction bases: 6. The CDR3 consists of 14 residues. Germline values: CDR1 SGHTS, CDR2 YDEGEE.

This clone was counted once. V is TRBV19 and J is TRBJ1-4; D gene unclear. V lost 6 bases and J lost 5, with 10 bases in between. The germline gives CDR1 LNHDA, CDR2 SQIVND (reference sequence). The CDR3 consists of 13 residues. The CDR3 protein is CASRLGENEKLFF. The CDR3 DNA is TGTGCCAGTAGACTGGGAGAAAATGAAAAACTGTTTTTT.

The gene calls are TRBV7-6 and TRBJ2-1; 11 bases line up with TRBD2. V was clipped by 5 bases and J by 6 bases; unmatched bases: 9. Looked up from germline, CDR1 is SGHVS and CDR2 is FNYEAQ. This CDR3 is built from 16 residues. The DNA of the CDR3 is TGTGCCAGCAGCGGGGGGATAGCGGGAGGGATCAATGAGCAGTTCTTC. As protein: CASSGGIAGGINEQFF.

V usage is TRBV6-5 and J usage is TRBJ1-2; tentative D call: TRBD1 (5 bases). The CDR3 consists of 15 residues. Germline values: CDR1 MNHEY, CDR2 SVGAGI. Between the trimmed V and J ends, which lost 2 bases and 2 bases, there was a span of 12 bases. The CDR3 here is CASSYTGRANYGYTF. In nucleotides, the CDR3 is TGTGCCAGCAGTTACACGGGCAGGGCCAACTATGGCTACACCTTC.

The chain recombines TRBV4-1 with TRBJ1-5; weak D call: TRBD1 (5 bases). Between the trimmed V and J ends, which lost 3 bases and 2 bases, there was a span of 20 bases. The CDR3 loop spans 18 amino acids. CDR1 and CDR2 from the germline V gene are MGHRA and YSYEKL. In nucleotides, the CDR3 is TGCGCCAGCAGCCATGATCGGGCAGGGTTGGCTGGCAATCAGCCCCAGCATTTT. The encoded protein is CASSHDRAGLAGNQPQHF.

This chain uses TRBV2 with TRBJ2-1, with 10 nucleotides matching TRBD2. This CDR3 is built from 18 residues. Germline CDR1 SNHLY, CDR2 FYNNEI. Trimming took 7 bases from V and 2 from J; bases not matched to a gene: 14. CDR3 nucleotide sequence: TGTGCCAGCATGTCTTTGAAGCGGGAGGGGACCCCCTACAATGAGCAGTTCTTC. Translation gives CASMSLKREGTPYNEQFF.

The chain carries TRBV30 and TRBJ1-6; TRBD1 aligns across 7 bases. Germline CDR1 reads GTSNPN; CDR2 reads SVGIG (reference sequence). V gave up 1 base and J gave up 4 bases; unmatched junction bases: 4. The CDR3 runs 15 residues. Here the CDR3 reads CAWSAPGQYNSPLHF. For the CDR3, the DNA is TGTGCCTGGAGTGCACCGGGACAGTATAATTCACCCCTCCACTTT.

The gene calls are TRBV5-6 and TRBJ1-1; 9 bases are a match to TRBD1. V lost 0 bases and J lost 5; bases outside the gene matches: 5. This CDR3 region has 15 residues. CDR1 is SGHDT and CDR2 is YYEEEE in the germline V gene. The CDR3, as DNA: TGTGCCAGCAGCTTGGGGGGACAGGGATATACTGAAGCTTTCTTT. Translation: CASSLGGQGYTEAFF.

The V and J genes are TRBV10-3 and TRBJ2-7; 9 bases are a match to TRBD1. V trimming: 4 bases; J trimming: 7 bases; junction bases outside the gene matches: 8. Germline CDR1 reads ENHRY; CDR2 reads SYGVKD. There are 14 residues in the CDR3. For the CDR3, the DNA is TGTGCCATCAGTGTGGTACAGGGGGCCTGGGAGCAGTACTTC. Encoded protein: CAISVVQGAWEQYF.

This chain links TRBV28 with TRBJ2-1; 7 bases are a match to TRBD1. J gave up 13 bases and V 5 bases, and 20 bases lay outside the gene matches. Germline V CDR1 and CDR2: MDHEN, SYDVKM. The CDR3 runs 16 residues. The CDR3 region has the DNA TGTGCCAGCAGTCCTAGTGAGGGGGCTAGGAGCTGGGAACAGTTCTTC. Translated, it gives CASSPSEGARSWEQFF.

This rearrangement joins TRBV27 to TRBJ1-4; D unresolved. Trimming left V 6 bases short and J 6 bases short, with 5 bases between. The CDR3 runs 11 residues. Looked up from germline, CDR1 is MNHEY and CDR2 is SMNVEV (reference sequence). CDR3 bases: TGTGCCAGCAGGTATCATGAAAAACTGTTTTTT. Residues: CASRYHEKLFF.